This entry lists 32 T cell receptor beta chains sequenced from one sample in a study of CD8 T cells in ankylosing spondylitis. Study-wide points: It appeared that ankylosing spondylitis blood was characterized by a TCR beta motif of 8 or 9 highly homologous variants.

TCRdb reanalysed the 5' RACE reads using MiXCR and keeps one entry per CDR3 protein. Of about 500,000 distinct CDR3 sequences listed, about 5.7% are singletons. Which antigens these TCRs recognize remains unknown. Specimen: blood, either unsorted or a sorted T cell fraction (not recorded which). These receptors came from a male donor with ankylosing spondylitis.

This rearrangement joins TRBV6-5 to TRBJ2-7; either TRBD1 or TRBD2 may supply D (5 bases each). From germline, CDR1 is MNHEY and CDR2 SVGAGI. Trimming pared 2 bases from V and 2 bases from J, leaving 13 bases between. The CDR3 totals 15 residues. The CDR3 loop is CASSYDPGTAYEQYF. The CDR3, as DNA: TGTGCCAGCAGTTACGATCCCGGGACGGCCTACGAGCAGTACTTC.

This clonotype was seen repeatedly, ten times or more. The V and J genes are TRBV25-1 and TRBJ1-2; TRBD1 is a possible D gene (6 bases). The germline V gene has CDR1 MGHDK and CDR2 SYGVNS. V shed 3 bases and J shed 2 bases, with 7 bases lying between them. This CDR3 is 13 amino acids long. In nucleotides, the CDR3 is TGTGCCAGCAGTGATGGACAGAACTATGGCTACACCTTC. Its protein is CASSDGQNYGYTF.

This clonotype came up many times. This rearrangement joins TRBV4-2 to TRBJ2-7, with TRBD2 matching over 7 bases. Germline CDR1 is LGHNA and CDR2 is YNFKEQ. The CDR3 contains 16 residues. Germline trimming cut 0 bases from V and 5 bases from J; bases unmatched to any gene: 10. CDR3 sequence (DNA): TGTGCCAGCAGCCAAGATTGGAGCGGGAATGGGCACGAGCAGTACTTC. The encoded protein is CASSQDWSGNGHEQYF.

The chain employs TRBV4-2 and TRBJ2-7; a weak D match, TRBD1 (5 bases). Trimming shortened V by 3 bases and J by 6 bases, and 18 bases separated the two germline ends. The CDR3 consists of 15 residues. Germline CDR1 and CDR2: LGHNA and YNFKEQ. The chain's CDR3 is CASSQGHSVFFEQYF. The CDR3 region has the DNA TGTGCCAGCAGCCAGGGGCATAGTGTCTTCTTCGAGCAGTACTTC.

This clonotype has ten or more counts. The chain links TRBV28 to TRBJ1-1, with D uncertain. The CDR3 consists of 13 residues. CDR1 is MDHEN and CDR2 is SYDVKM in the germline V gene. Deletions cut 2 bases from V and 4 bases from J, with 8 bases between. Written as DNA, the CDR3 is TGTGCCAGCAGTTTACACGGACTCACTGAAGCTTTCTTT. This encodes CASSLHGLTEAFF.

This clonotype was recorded many times. The genes are TRBV20-1 and TRBJ1-1; D remains ambiguous. Germline V gene lookup returns CDR1 DFQATT and CDR2 SNEGSKA (reference sequence). V lost 5 bases to trimming and J lost 0 bases, with 13 bases between them. The CDR3 contains 14 residues. Here the CDR3 reads CSAGLGLMNTEAFF. The CDR3 DNA reads TGCAGTGCTGGTTTAGGACTAATGAACACTGAAGCTTTCTTT.

This chain uses TRBV3-1 with TRBJ2-6; no clear D gene. The CDR3 spans 13 residues. Between the trimmed V and J ends, which lost 11 bases and 0 bases, there was a span of 8 bases. The germline gives CDR1 LGHDT, CDR2 YNNKEL (reference sequence). As DNA, the CDR3 is TGTGCCGCTAGTTTCTCTGGGGCCAACGTCCTGACTTTC. Amino acid sequence: CAASFSGANVLTF. Combining the CDR3 with reference TRBV3-1 and TRBJ2-6 gives the whole variable domain DTAVSQTPKYLVTQMGNDKSIKCEQNLGHDTMYWYKQDSKKFLKIMFSYNNKELIINETVPNRFSPKSPDKAHLNLHINSLELGDSAVYFCAASFSGANVLTFGAGSRLTVL.

This clonotype has a count of ten or more. The chain is built from TRBV29-1 and TRBJ2-5; 10 nucleotides match TRBD1. Germline CDR1 and CDR2: SQVTM and ANQGSEA. V was pared by 6 bases and J by 4 bases, with 8 bases of the junction left unmatched. This CDR3 has 14 amino acids. CDR3 nucleotide sequence: TGCAGCGTGGACCCCGGGACAGGGGTAGAGACCCAGTACTTC. It encodes CSVDPGTGVETQYF.

J is TRBJ2-5 and V is TRBV12-3 or TRBV12-4, with 8 positions matching TRBD1. The CDR3 length is 14 residues. V lost 4 bases and J lost 3; bases outside the gene matches: 4. The CDR3 reads CASSSMTGEETQYF. DNA of the CDR3: TGTGCCAGCAGTTCCATGACAGGGGAAGAGACCCAGTACTTC.

This clonotype was seen a few times. This rearrangement joins TRBV3-1 to TRBJ1-1, with a tentative D call TRBD1 (5 bases). CDR1 LGHDT and CDR2 YNNKEL come from the germline V gene (reference sequence). Trimming removed 4 bases from V and 4 bases from J, with 13 bases in between. There are 14 residues in the CDR3. The CDR3 protein is CASSRYDGATEAFF. The DNA of the CDR3 is TGTGCCAGCAGCCGGTACGATGGGGCCACTGAAGCTTTCTTT.

This clonotype was found many times. The rearrangement links TRBV7-2 to TRBJ1-5, with D unclear. CDR1 is SGHTA and CDR2 is FQGNSA in the germline V gene. Trimming pared 4 bases from V and 7 bases from J, leaving 11 bases between. This CDR3 comprises 13 residues. The CDR3 region has the DNA TGTGCCAGCAGCTGGGTGGGAGGGCAGCCCCAGCATTTT. This gives the protein CASSWVGGQPQHF.

There are many counts of this clonotype. The chain uses TRBV20-1 and TRBJ1-6, with D perhaps TRBD1 (5 bases). This CDR3 has 14 amino acids. The germline V gene encodes CDR1 DFQATT and CDR2 SNEGSKA (reference sequence). V lost 4 bases, J lost 7 bases, and 14 bases lay in between. The chain's CDR3 is CSATRDAGNSPLHF. The CDR3 DNA reads TGCAGTGCTACACGGGACGCCGGAAATTCACCCCTCCACTTT.

This clonotype was seen many times. The rearrangement links TRBV7-2 to TRBJ1-3; D remains ambiguous. V was cut by 1 base and J by 0 bases, with 13 bases left in between. Germline CDR1 SGHTA, CDR2 FQGNSA. CDR3 length equals 17 residues. The CDR3 loop reads CASSLGYGPSSGNTIYF. As DNA, the CDR3 is TGTGCCAGCAGCTTAGGCTACGGACCGAGCTCTGGAAACACCATATATTTT.

For this clonotype: A much larger clone differs by one base, so this may be a read error. The chain couples TRBV11-2 to TRBJ2-1; TRBD2 agrees at 11 bases. Germline CDR1 SGHAT, CDR2 FQNNGV. The CDR3 length is 14 residues. The CDR3 loop reads CVSSLAGGTPLQFF. The CDR3 nucleotides read TGTGTCAGCAGCTTAGCGGGGGGGACCCCCCTGCAGTTCTTC. Variable domain in full (rest from reference TRBV11-2 and TRBJ2-1): EAGVAQSPRYKIIEKRQSVAFWCNPISGHATLYWYQQILGQGPKLLIQFQNNGVVDDSQLPKDRFSAERLKGVDSTLKIQPAKLEDSAVYLCVSSLAGGTPLQFFGPGTRLTVL.

This clonotype showed up many times. This sequence joins TRBV6-4 and TRBJ2-5, with 12 bases aligning to TRBD2. The CDR3 consists of 15 residues. V was clipped by 6 bases and J by 5 bases; unmatched bases: 7. Germline V gene sequence: CDR1 MRHNA, CDR2 SNTAGT. The DNA of the CDR3 is TGTGCCAGCAGCCAAGGTGGGACTAGCGGGGAGACCCAGTACTTC. Translating it yields CASSQGGTSGETQYF.

The V gene is TRBV20-1, the J gene TRBJ2-1; no clear D. This CDR3 is 12 amino acids long. Germline lookup yields CDR1 DFQATT and CDR2 SNEGSKA (reference sequence). Trimming shortened V by 3 bases and J by 6 bases, and 9 bases separated the two germline ends. The CDR3 loop reads CSARDGPNEQFF. In DNA, the CDR3 is TGCAGTGCTAGGGACGGACCCAATGAGCAGTTCTTC.

This clonotype was observed at least ten times. The chain uses TRBV7-9 and TRBJ2-2, with D possibly TRBD1 on 7 matching bases. The CDR3 consists of 16 residues. The germline V gene encodes CDR1 SEHNR and CDR2 FQNEAQ (reference sequence). V was clipped by 5 bases and J by 1 base, with 14 bases between them. CDR3 DNA sequence: TGTGCCAGCAGCCTCCCGGGGGACAGGAACACCGGGGAGCTGTTTTTT. It yields the protein CASSLPGDRNTGELFF.

At least ten counts were recorded for this clonotype. The chain carries TRBV20-1 and TRBJ2-7; tentative D call: TRBD2 (6 bases). Looked up from germline, CDR1 is DFQATT and CDR2 is SNEGSKA (reference sequence). CDR3 length equals 13 residues. The CDR3 DNA follows: TGCAGCGCATGGCGGGACGTAACCTACGAGCAGTACTTC. Amino acids: CSAWRDVTYEQYF.

Notes on this clonotype: A much larger clonotype is one base distant, so this may be a read error. The chain is built from TRBV12-3 or TRBV12-4 and TRBJ1-1; D not certain. CDR3 length equals 11 residues. Trimming took 3 bases from V and 4 from J, leaving 3 bases between them. CDR3 DNA: TGTGCCAGCAGTTTCCCCACTGAAGCTTTCTTT. This codes for CASSFPTEAFF.

This clonotype was counted many times. One end of the junction varies from germline; a read error may be responsible. The chain joins TRBV7-7 to TRBJ1-1; D is unresolved. Germline CDR1 reads SSHAT; CDR2 reads FNYEAQ (reference sequence). The CDR3 totals 14 residues. The CDR3, as DNA: TGTGCTAGCACCCCCGGGCCTCGGAACACTGAAGCTTTCTTT. Its translation is CASTPGPRNTEAFF.

This clonotype was counted at least ten times. The rearrangement uses TRBV12-3 or TRBV12-4 and TRBJ1-5; 9 nucleotides match TRBD1. The CDR3 loop spans 17 amino acids. Germline trimming cut 5 bases from V and 4 bases from J; bases unmatched to any gene: 12. The CDR3 protein is CASSRRARQGVNQPQHF. The CDR3 DNA reads as TGTGCCAGCAGTCGACGCGCCCGACAGGGGGTGAATCAGCCCCAGCATTTT.

This clonotype appeared many times. The chain combines TRBV7-9 with TRBJ1-2; D call uncertain. V was trimmed by 4 bases and J by 4 bases, leaving 19 bases between them. The V gene's germline CDR1 is SEHNR and CDR2 FQNEAQ (reference sequence). The CDR3 length is 16 residues. The CDR3: CASSWGSAADPYGYTF. Written as DNA, the CDR3 is TGTGCCAGCAGCTGGGGATCGGCAGCAGATCCCTATGGCTACACCTTC.

This clonotype was seen many times. V and J are TRBV29-1 and TRBJ1-1; D is unclear. V lost 4 bases and J 2 bases, leaving 11 bases between the germline ends. Germline lookup yields CDR1 SQVTM and CDR2 ANQGSEA. This CDR3 spans 13 amino acids. This CDR3 reads CSVGPYLNTEAFF. Here the CDR3 DNA reads TGCAGCGTTGGCCCGTACCTAAACACTGAAGCTTTCTTT.

This clonotype turned up a few times. J is TRBJ2-7 and V is TRBV28, with D perhaps matching TRBD1 (7 bases). This CDR3 comprises 13 residues. Trimming took 11 bases from V and 0 from J, leaving 14 bases between them. Germline lookup yields CDR1 MDHEN and CDR2 SYDVKM. The CDR3 sequence: CAAGQPNSYEQYF. In nucleotides, the CDR3 is TGTGCCGCGGGACAGCCAAACTCCTACGAGCAGTACTTC.

This chain uses TRBV19 with TRBJ2-1; D is undetermined. The CDR3 loop spans 15 amino acids. Germline V gene data show CDR1 as LNHDA and CDR2 as SQIVND (reference sequence). V was clipped by 3 bases and J by 1 base, with 10 bases between them. The CDR3 coding sequence is TGTGCCAGTAGTATCGGGTTTATTTCCTACAATGAGCAGTTCTTC. Translation gives CASSIGFISYNEQFF.

This clonotype was seen many times. The chain links TRBV29-1 to TRBJ2-7, with 9 bases matching TRBD1. In germline, CDR1 is SQVTM, CDR2 ANQGSEA. Trimming removed 7 bases from V and 6 bases from J; junction bases left unmatched: 10. The CDR3 spans 13 residues. The CDR3 DNA reads TGCAGCGGATCCCGGGACAGGGTGGGCGAGCAGTACTTC. Its protein is CSGSRDRVGEQYF.

This clonotype was detected a few times. V is TRBV19 and J is TRBJ1-4; the D is unclear. Trimming pared 7 bases from V and 4 bases from J, leaving 13 bases between. The CDR3 totals 14 residues. Per germline, CDR1 LNHDA and CDR2 SQIVND (reference sequence). The CDR3 region is CASKRSVNNEKLFF. CDR3 bases: TGTGCCAGTAAGCGATCGGTCAATAATGAAAAACTGTTTTTT.

This clonotype was counted at least ten times. V and J are TRBV7-8 and TRBJ2-7, with a tentative D call TRBD2 (6 bases). V lost 5 bases and J lost 2, with 16 bases in between. The CDR3 extends over 15 amino acids. Germline V CDR1 and CDR2: SGHVS, FQNEAQ. The CDR3 here is CASSNRETVTYEQYF. The DNA for the CDR3 is TGTGCCAGCAGCAATCGGGAGACAGTAACCTACGAGCAGTACTTC. The variable domain in full, completed from reference TRBV7-8 and TRBJ2-7, reads GAGVSQSPRYKVAKRGQDVALRCDPISGHVSLFWYQQALGQGPEFLTYFQNEAQLDKSGLPSDRFFAERPEGSVSTLKIQRTQQEDSAVYLCASSNRETVTYEQYFGPGTRLTVT.

This clonotype was seen many times. The chain links TRBV29-1 to TRBJ1-1, with 9 bases that match TRBD1. V lost 7 bases and J lost 1; bases outside the gene matches: 4. Germline-derived CDR1 and CDR2 are SQVTM and ANQGSEA. The CDR3 has 13 amino acids. CDR3 sequence reads: CSGTGAANTEAFF. The CDR3 bases are TGCAGCGGGACAGGGGCCGCGAACACTGAAGCTTTCTTT.

This CDR3 reads CASSQDQPLNTEAFF. CDR3 coding DNA: TGCGCCAGCAGCCAAGATCAGCCCTTGAACACTGAAGCTTTCTTT. The V and J genes are TRBV4-3 and TRBJ1-1; D is uncertain. The CDR3 consists of 15 residues. Germline loops: CDR1 LGHNA, CDR2 YSLEER. The V end lost 0 bases, the J end lost 0 bases, and 8 bases lay between the germline ends.

This clonotype was observed at least ten times. V gene TRBV24-1 combines with J gene TRBJ2-1; 7 positions match TRBD1. CDR1 and CDR2 from the germline V gene are KGHDR and SFDVKD. The CDR3 has 15 amino acids. The V segment lost 3 bases and the J segment 5 bases; nucleotides outside the gene matches: 6. The CDR3 loop is CATSDVPGQNNEQFF. Written as DNA, the CDR3 is TGTGCCACCAGTGATGTCCCGGGACAGAACAATGAGCAGTTCTTC.

This clonotype was picked up many times. This rearrangement joins TRBV12-3 or TRBV12-4 to TRBJ1-1, with TRBD1 matching 7 bases. The CDR3 covers 11 residues. With V trimmed by 10 bases and J by 10 bases, 9 bases remained unmatched. CDR3 nucleotide sequence: TGTGCCACAAAACAGGGGACGGCAGCTTTCTTT. Protein sequence: CATKQGTAAFF.